This T cell receptor (beta chain) comes out of a study of cytomegalovirus exposure and HLA in healthy donors. Study findings and constraints: The authors listed around 150 TCR beta chains as cytomegalovirus-associated.

Trimming cost V 5 bases and J 11 bases; bases outside gene matches: 6. The germline CDR1 and CDR2 sequences are MNHEY and SMNVEV (reference sequence). The CDR3 extends over 12 amino acids. About this clone itself: As yet, its antigen is unknown.

PCR was performed using 60 Vbeta and 13 Jbeta primers. The assay was immunoSEQ multiplex PCR, and TCRdb's table has in-frame clones only and misses some. The sample carries about 270,000 clones, roughly 70% recorded once. Input material: PBMCs. The V call is TRBV27, the J call TRBJ2-5; 9 nucleotides line up with TRBD1. This clonotype was sampled from a female donor in good health and CMV-seronegative. In nucleotides, the CDR3 is TGTGCCAGCAGTCTCAACAGGGGGCAGCAGTACTTC. Its protein product is CASSLNRGQQYF.